This entry concerns a single T cell receptor beta chain. These data are taken from a study of shared clonotypes between healthy human individuals. CDR3 length: 15 residues. CDR1 and CDR2 from the germline V gene are SQVTM and ANQGSEA. V was shortened by 2 bases and J by 4 bases, with 17 bases between the two germline ends. The assay was immunoSEQ multiplex PCR, and TCRdb's table has in-frame clones only and misses some. The data show some 2,400,000 clones, with approximately 96% seen just once and roughly 0.13% held by the top ten. The V call is TRBV29-1, the J call TRBJ1-2; tentative D call: TRBD1 (5 bases). Sample: naive CD4+ T cells sorted from blood. Sample subset: CD45RA+ positively selected. The source is a man aged 18 to 35 in good health. CDR3 protein: CSVELRGGDAYGYTF. The CDR3 DNA reads TGCAGCGTTGAACTTCGGGGCGGGGATGCCTATGGCTACACCTTC.